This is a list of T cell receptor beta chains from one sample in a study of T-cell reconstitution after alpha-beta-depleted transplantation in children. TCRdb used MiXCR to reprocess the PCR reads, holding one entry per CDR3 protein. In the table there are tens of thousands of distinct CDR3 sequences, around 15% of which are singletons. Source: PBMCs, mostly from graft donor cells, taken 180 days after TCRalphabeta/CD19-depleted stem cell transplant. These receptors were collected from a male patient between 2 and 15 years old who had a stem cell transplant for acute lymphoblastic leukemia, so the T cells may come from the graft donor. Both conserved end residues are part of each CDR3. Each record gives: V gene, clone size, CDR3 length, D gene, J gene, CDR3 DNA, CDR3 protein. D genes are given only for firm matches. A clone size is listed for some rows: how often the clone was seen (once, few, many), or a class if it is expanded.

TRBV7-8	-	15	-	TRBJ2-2	TGTGCCAGCAGCTTAGTACAGGGGAACACCGGGGAGCTGTTTTTT	CASSLVQGNTGELFF
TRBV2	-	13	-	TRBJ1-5	TGTGCCAGCACCCCGGGGGGGAATCAGCCCCAGCATTTT	CASTPGGNQPQHF
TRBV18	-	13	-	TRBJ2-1	TGTGCCAGCTCACCACTCCACCCCGATGAGCAGTTCTTC	CASSPLHPDEQFF
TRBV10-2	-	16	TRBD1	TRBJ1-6	TGCGCCAGCAGTGAGGGGTTTGGGACAGGGGGCAAACCCCTCCACTTT	CASSEGFGTGGKPLHF
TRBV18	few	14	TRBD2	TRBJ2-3	TGTGCCAGCTCACCTAGCGGGAGCACAGATACGCAGTATTTT	CASSPSGSTDTQYF
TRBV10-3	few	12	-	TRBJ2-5	TGTGCCATCCGGGCAGGGGCAGAGACCCAGTACTTC	CAIRAGAETQYF
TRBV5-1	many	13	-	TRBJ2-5	TGCGCCAGCAGCCCTCCGGGGGCAGAGACCCAGTACTTC	CASSPPGAETQYF
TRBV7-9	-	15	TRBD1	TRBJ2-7	TGTGCCAGCAGCGTGACGATGGACAGGGAAGACGAGCAGTACTTC	CASSVTMDREDEQYF
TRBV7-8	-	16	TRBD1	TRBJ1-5	TGTGCCAGCAGCCTTCGGGACAGGGGGGGCAATCAGCCCCAGCATTTT	CASSLRDRGGNQPQHF
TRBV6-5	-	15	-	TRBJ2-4	TGTGCCAGCAGTTTGGGGGGGCGTACCAAAAACATTCAGTACTTC	CASSLGGRTKNIQYF
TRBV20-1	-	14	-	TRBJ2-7	TGCAGTGCTCACCGACAGGTTAGCTCCTACGAGCAGTACTTC	CSAHRQVSSYEQYF
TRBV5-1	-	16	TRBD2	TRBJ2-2	TGCGCCAGCAGCTTGAGGCAGCGGGGAAGCACCGGGGAGCTGTTTTTT	CASSLRQRGSTGELFF
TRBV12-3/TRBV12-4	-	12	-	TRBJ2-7	TGTGCCAGCTATGCCGGGGTAAGGGAGCAGTACTTC	CASYAGVREQYF
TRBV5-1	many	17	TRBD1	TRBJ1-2	TGCGCCAGCAGCTACCGGGACAGGGATTCAGCTAACTATGGCTACACCTTC	CASSYRDRDSANYGYTF
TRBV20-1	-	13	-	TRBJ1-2	TGCAGTGCTAGAGGTGGACAGAACTATGGCTACACCTTC	CSARGGQNYGYTF
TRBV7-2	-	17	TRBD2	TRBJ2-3	TGTGCCAGCAGCCCGGGACTAGCGGGGCCCAACACAGATACGCAGTATTTT	CASSPGLAGPNTDTQYF
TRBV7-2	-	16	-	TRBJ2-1	TGTGCCAGCAGCTTGAGCCCCAGGAGCTCCTACAATGAGCAGTTCTTC	CASSLSPRSSYNEQFF
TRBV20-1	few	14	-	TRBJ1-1	TGCAGTGCTAGAGATCTGAACAGCGCCATTGAGGCTTTCTTT	CSARDLNSAIEAFF
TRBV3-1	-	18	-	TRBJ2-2	TGTACCTGCAGTTTAGCGAACAGGCGAAAAGGGAACACCGGGGAGCTGTTTTTT	CTCSLANRRKGNTGELFF
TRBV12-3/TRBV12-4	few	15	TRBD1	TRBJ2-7	TGTGCCAGCAGCCCTGGACAGGGGGAAGGTTACGAGCAGTACTTC	CASSPGQGEGYEQYF
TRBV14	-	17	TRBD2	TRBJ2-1	TGTGCCAGCAGCCTTCTCCTCGTAGCGGGGTTTTACAATGAGCAGTTCTTC	CASSLLLVAGFYNEQFF
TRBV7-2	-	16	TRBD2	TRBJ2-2	TGTGCCAGCAGCTTACGGACGGGGGGGCTTACCGGGGAGCTGTTTTTT	CASSLRTGGLTGELFF
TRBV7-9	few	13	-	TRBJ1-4	TGTGCCAGCAGCATCGGGGTCGATGAAAAACTGTTTTTT	CASSIGVDEKLFF
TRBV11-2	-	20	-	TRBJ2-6	TGTGCCAGCAGTCCCAGAAGGAGGTCAGGGCCACAGCCTGGGGCCAACGTCCTGACTTTC	CASSPRRRSGPQPGANVLTF
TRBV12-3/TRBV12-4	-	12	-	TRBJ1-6	TGTGCCAGCAGTTTGGGAGTTCCACCCCTCCACTTT	CASSLGVPPLHF
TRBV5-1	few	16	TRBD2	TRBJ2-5	TGCGCCAGCAGCCCAATTGGATTCCGGGGGGACGAGACCCAGTACTTC	CASSPIGFRGDETQYF
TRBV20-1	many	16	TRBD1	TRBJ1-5	TGCAGTGCTAGCCGGGACAGGGTGATGGGCAATCAGCCCCAGCATTTT	CSASRDRVMGNQPQHF